The rows below give T cell receptor beta chains drawn from one sample of a study of T cells after yellow fever vaccination. TCRdb analysed the 5' RACE reads with MiXCR anew, one entry per CDR3 protein. The sample has some 350,000 distinct CDR3 sequences; about 6% are singletons. The sample was PBMCs, taken 5 days after the yellow fever booster vaccination. Source of these receptors: a young man who received the YFV17D yellow fever vaccine. Both conserved end residues are part of each CDR3. The order of the fields is V gene, CDR3 protein.

V gene: TRBV28; CDR3 protein: CASRSLAGNTDTQYF
V gene: TRBV7-3; CDR3 protein: CASSLAPWGTGELFF
V gene: TRBV18; CDR3 protein: CASSPSEHLQFF
V gene: TRBV5-1; CDR3 protein: CASSLVSGQGYNEQFF
V gene: TRBV3-1; CDR3 protein: CASSQLNRNTEAFF
V gene: TRBV6-2/TRBV6-3; CDR3 protein: CASSSEGGRYDPLTRFF
V gene: TRBV5-1; CDR3 protein: CASSPRPRTSSYNEQFF
V gene: TRBV29-1; CDR3 protein: CSVDQGDSGANVLTF
V gene: TRBV7-9; CDR3 protein: CASSLSWNGGTNIQYF
V gene: TRBV12-3/TRBV12-4; CDR3 protein: CASRQGSYNEQFF
V gene: TRBV7-2; CDR3 protein: CASRGGNTDTQYF
V gene: TRBV7-2; CDR3 protein: CASSLVAGWETQYF
V gene: TRBV3-1; CDR3 protein: CASSQGAGVGVTQYF
V gene: TRBV3-1; CDR3 protein: CASSQGSAGYSYEQYF
V gene: TRBV7-4; CDR3 protein: CASRRDYNEQFF
V gene: TRBV6-1; CDR3 protein: CASRDKAWTSVYNEQFF
V gene: TRBV29-1; CDR3 protein: CSVLKGRYNEQFF
V gene: TRBV7-9; CDR3 protein: CASSLEGRRSPLHF
V gene: TRBV18; CDR3 protein: CASSNPGADIQYF
V gene: TRBV18; CDR3 protein: CASSTAGGINEQFF
V gene: TRBV7-9; CDR3 protein: CASSFRLAGGPMSQYF
V gene: TRBV18; CDR3 protein: CASSPNQGSSETQYF
V gene: TRBV7-9; CDR3 protein: CASSSGTEPYEQYF
V gene: TRBV28; CDR3 protein: CASSFGQTRAGELFF
V gene: TRBV11-2; CDR3 protein: CASSLVSQGRVTGELFF
V gene: TRBV6-1; CDR3 protein: CASLSGRPGGEQFF
V gene: TRBV20-1; CDR3 protein: CSAERGPDNEQFF
V gene: TRBV12-3/TRBV12-4; CDR3 protein: CASTMTSGYNEQFF
V gene: TRBV5-6; CDR3 protein: CASSPSGTGTYNEQFF
V gene: TRBV20-1; CDR3 protein: CSARGTGGTDTQYF
V gene: TRBV7-2; CDR3 protein: CASSPPLGPDTQYF
V gene: TRBV5-1; CDR3 protein: CASSLGDLSYEQYF
V gene: TRBV11-2; CDR3 protein: CASSLDEMGDTAYEQYF
V gene: TRBV12-3/TRBV12-4; CDR3 protein: CASSLTGEQFF
V gene: TRBV20-1; CDR3 protein: CSARGLGTSGTSTDTQYF
V gene: TRBV7-8; CDR3 protein: CASSLTSGRGGDTQYF
V gene: TRBV7-2; CDR3 protein: CASSLRDPAGELFF
V gene: TRBV5-1; CDR3 protein: CASSPPGKTSGKGYNEQFF
V gene: TRBV6-2/TRBV6-3; CDR3 protein: CASRTPGNGYEQYF
V gene: TRBV18; CDR3 protein: CASSPGGLSSYEQYF
V gene: TRBV24-1; CDR3 protein: CATSDNRDSGTGTQYF
V gene: TRBV28; CDR3 protein: CASSAGGLRRELWYF
V gene: TRBV12-3/TRBV12-4; CDR3 protein: CASWRGNEQFF
V gene: TRBV5-4; CDR3 protein: CASRAGRPSSYNEQFF